This is a list of T cell receptor beta chains from one sample in a study of shared clonotypes between healthy human individuals. The assay was immunoSEQ multiplex PCR, and TCRdb's table has in-frame clones only and misses some. The table records roughly 600,000 clones, nearly 98% of them present only once. The sequenced material came from naive CD8+ T cells sorted from blood. Every receptor here comes from a man aged 30 to 45 in good health. CDR3s include the opening cysteine and the closing phenylalanine or tryptophan. The D gene is left open where the match is weak. The size field is filled for only some rows; it gives once, few, many or a size class.

clone_size | j_call | v_call | d_call | cdr3_nt | cdr3_aa
NA | TRBJ2-2 | TRBV25-1 | TRBD2 | TGTGCCAGCAGTGAGCCGGGACTAGCCCGTCCAGGGGAGCTGTTTTTT | CASSEPGLARPGELFF
NA | TRBJ2-7 | TRBV7-2 | TRBD2 | TGTGCCAGCAGCTTCCCCGGGACTAGCGGGAGCTCCTACGAGCAGTACTTC | CASSFPGTSGSSYEQYF
NA | TRBJ1-1 | TRBV5-5 | NA | TGTGCCAGCAGCTTGGCGGACAGTGAAGCTTTCTTT | CASSLADSEAFF
NA | TRBJ2-7 | TRBV9 | TRBD2 | TGTGCCAGCAGCGTAACAGGGCGAGCGGGAGTCTACGAGCAGTACTTC | CASSVTGRAGVYEQYF
NA | TRBJ1-2 | TRBV7-9 | TRBD1 | TGTGCCAGCAGCCTGCCGACAGGGGGATCGGATGGCTACACCTTC | CASSLPTGGSDGYTF
NA | TRBJ2-1 | TRBV9 | TRBD2 | TGTGCCAGCAGCGCCCCAGCGGGAGTTCGTTACAATGAGCAGTTCTTC | CASSAPAGVRYNEQFF
NA | TRBJ2-5 | TRBV6-5 | NA | TGTGCCACCTCGAGGTGGGGGCAGGGGGAGACCCAGTACTTC | CATSRWGQGETQYF
NA | TRBJ2-1 | TRBV7-9 | NA | TGTGCCAGCAGCTTAGGTCTTAGTTCCTACAATGAGCAGTTCTTC | CASSLGLSSYNEQFF
NA | TRBJ1-1 | TRBV4-1 | NA | TGCGCCAGCAGCCAAGAAGGATCTGGTGCCCTGTCCCCAGAAGCTTTCTTT | CASSQEGSGALSPEAFF
NA | TRBJ2-7 | TRBV29-1 | TRBD2 | TGCAGCGTTGCAATAGCGGGAGGGTCCCTTTCCTACGAGCAGTACTTC | CSVAIAGGSLSYEQYF
NA | TRBJ2-1 | TRBV30 | TRBD2 | TGTGCCTGGAGTAGACTAGCGGGGACCAATGAGCAGTTCTTC | CAWSRLAGTNEQFF
NA | TRBJ1-2 | TRBV10-3 | NA | TGTGCCATCAGTGAAAAAGAGGATGGCTACACCTTC | CAISEKEDGYTF
NA | TRBJ2-4 | TRBV7-6 | NA | TGTGCCAGCAGCTTAGCTCTGGCGGGGGCCAAAAACATTCAGTACTTC | CASSLALAGAKNIQYF
NA | TRBJ2-7 | TRBV14 | TRBD2 | TGTGCCAGCAGCCCCAGGTGGAGCGGGAGGTTCTACGAGCAGTACTTC | CASSPRWSGRFYEQYF
once | TRBJ1-1 | TRBV5-6 | TRBD1 | TGTGCCAGCCACCCCGGGCCGGGGACAGCTGAAGCTTTCTTT | CASHPGPGTAEAFF
NA | TRBJ2-1 | TRBV5-1 | NA | TGCGCCAGCAGCTTGGCCGCCCCTTACAATGAGCAGTTCTTC | CASSLAAPYNEQFF
NA | TRBJ2-7 | TRBV10-3 | NA | TGTGCCCCCCTTCTGGGACCCGCCTACGAGCAGTACTTC | CAPLLGPAYEQYF
NA | TRBJ1-1 | TRBV4-3 | TRBD1 | TGCGCCAGCAGCACTTTTCCGGGACAGGGGGGTACTGAAGCTTTCTTT | CASSTFPGQGGTEAFF
NA | TRBJ2-7 | TRBV11-2 | NA | TGTGCCAGCAGCTTAGAGATAGGGACCGACGAGCAGTACTTC | CASSLEIGTDEQYF
NA | TRBJ2-2 | TRBV2 | NA | TGTGCCAGCGCAAGGGGCTTTGACCCCGGGGAGCTGTTTTTT | CASARGFDPGELFF
once | TRBJ2-3 | TRBV15 | TRBD2 | TGTGCCACCAGCGCCCCCAGCGGGAGAGCAGATACGCAGTATTTT | CATSAPSGRADTQYF
NA | TRBJ1-2 | TRBV28 | NA | TGTGCCAGCAGTTCCATGGACCCGGGACACCCCTATGGCTACACCTTC | CASSSMDPGHPYGYTF
NA | TRBJ2-1 | TRBV27 | NA | TGTGCCAGCAGTCTGAACTACAATGAGCAGTTCTTC | CASSLNYNEQFF
NA | TRBJ2-1 | TRBV7-9 | TRBD2 | TGTGCCAGCAGCTTTCAGCGGGAGGTCTTCAATGAGCAGTTCTTC | CASSFQREVFNEQFF
NA | TRBJ2-1 | TRBV7-9 | NA | TGTGCCAGCAGCTTAGTAGGCTCGGGGCCCCGGGAGCAGTTCTTC | CASSLVGSGPREQFF
NA | TRBJ1-4 | TRBV7-8 | TRBD1 | TGTGCCAGCAGCTTAGCCGGGACAGGGGCTAATGAAAAACTGTTTTTT | CASSLAGTGANEKLFF
NA | TRBJ2-1 | TRBV7-6 | TRBD2 | TGTGCCAGCAGCTCCCGCATAGGGCGGGAGAGCAATGAGCAGTTCTTC | CASSSRIGRESNEQFF
NA | TRBJ2-7 | TRBV27 | NA | TGTGCCAGCACCGGGAGCTCCTACGAGCAGTACTTC | CASTGSSYEQYF
NA | TRBJ1-2 | TRBV9 | NA | TGTGCCAGCAGAAGTATGTTGTATGGCTACACCTTC | CASRSMLYGYTF
NA | TRBJ2-7 | TRBV7-2 | TRBD2 | TGTGCCAGCAGCACCCCGGGACTACAAGACGGGGAGCAGTACTTC | CASSTPGLQDGEQYF
NA | TRBJ2-7 | TRBV7-9 | TRBD2 | TGTGCCAGCAGTAGGACCATCGGTAGCGGGTTCCTCCGGGACGAGCAGTACTTC | CASSRTIGSGFLRDEQYF